The present TCR beta chain was sequenced within a study of blood T cell repertoires in COVID-19. Authors' analysis steps: Reference gene primer amplification gave estimated nucleated cell counts. Profiled with immunoSEQ multiplex PCR; TCRdb holds only in-frame clones, not every one. The DNA gave D and trimming, while V, J and clone size come from that table. The sample shows about 230,000 clones, roughly 80% of them seen only once. This clone was counted only a few times. V was trimmed by 7 bases and J by 0 bases, leaving 13 bases between them. This CDR3 has 14 amino acids. Germline V gene sequence: CDR1 SGDLS, CDR2 YYNGEE.

The sample taken for sequencing was peripheral blood. The rearrangement uses TRBV9 and TRBJ2-5; D is perhaps TRBD2 (6 bases). The receptor was derived from a woman aged 45 to 65 with acute or convalescent COVID-19. The CDR3 spells CASARGGYQETQYF. In DNA, the CDR3 is TGTGCCAGCGCCCGGGGAGGATACCAAGAGACCCAGTACTTC.